Listed here are 11 T cell receptor beta chains from one sample, sequenced in a study of early T cells in non-severe SARS-CoV-2 infection. TCRdb re-analysed the 5' RACE reads in MiXCR, keeping a single row per CDR3 protein. The sample contains over 50,000 distinct CDR3 sequences, more than 12% of which appear only once. The sequencing used whole blood, collected at baseline. The receptors shown here come from an adult who was a healthcare worker with PCR-confirmed SARS-CoV-2 infection or an uninfected control (not recorded which).

This clonotype was picked up a small number of times. The chain is built from TRBV21-1 and TRBJ1-2. TRBV21-1 is deemed a pseudogene. The CDR3 runs 9 residues. The CDR3 reads CALIGGYTF. As DNA, the CDR3 is TGTGCCTTGATAGGGGGCTACACCTTC.

This clonotype was seen just once. The J gene is TRBJ2-7, the V gene TRBV10-3; D is perhaps TRBD1 or TRBD2 (6 bases each). CDR1 is ENHRY and CDR2 is SYGVKD in the germline V gene. CDR3 length: 13 residues. Deletions cut 5 bases from V and 5 bases from J, with 13 bases between. The chain's CDR3 is CAISSRGPHEQYF. The CDR3 DNA is TGTGCCATCAGTAGTCGGGGGCCCCACGAGCAGTACTTC.

The chain links TRBV2 to TRBJ2-1, with TRBD1 as a possible D gene (6 bases). The CDR3 contains 17 residues. From germline, CDR1 is SNHLY and CDR2 FYNNEI. V was clipped by 5 bases and J by 1 base, with 18 bases between them. CDR3 residues: CASSFHNRENSYNEQFF. DNA for the CDR3: TGTGCCAGCAGTTTTCACAACAGGGAGAATTCCTACAATGAGCAGTTCTTC.

Many counts were recorded for this clonotype. The rearrangement links TRBV20-1 to TRBJ2-7; D remains ambiguous. Between the trimmed V and J ends, which lost 3 bases and 1 base, there was a span of 19 bases. This CDR3 comprises 16 residues. Germline CDR1 DFQATT, CDR2 SNEGSKA (reference sequence). CDR3: CSASDRFGSFSYEQYF. For the CDR3, the DNA is TGCAGTGCTAGCGATAGGTTTGGTTCCTTTTCCTACGAGCAGTACTTC.

This clonotype has only one observation. The rearrangement links TRBV5-4 to TRBJ1-4; D gene unclear. The CDR3 length is 14 residues. The germline V gene has CDR1 SGHNT and CDR2 YYREEE (reference sequence). The ends were cut back, 5 bases at V and 0 bases at J, with 8 bases in the middle. CDR3 amino acids: CASRDSATNEKLFF. Here the CDR3 DNA reads TGTGCCAGCAGGGATAGTGCAACTAATGAAAAACTGTTTTTT.

This clonotype showed up many times. This CDR3 reads CASSFPPAYEQYF. The CDR3 nucleotides read TGTGCCAGCAGTTTCCCGCCCGCCTACGAGCAGTACTTC. The V and J genes are TRBV12-3 or TRBV12-4 and TRBJ2-7; the D is unclear. V shed 3 bases and J shed 2 bases, with 8 bases lying between them. CDR3 size: 13 residues.

This clonotype was found many times. The chain carries TRBV20-1 and TRBJ1-5; possibly TRBD1 for D (5 bases). V was pared by 5 bases and J by 3 bases, with 8 bases between. The CDR3 length is 12 residues. The germline V gene encodes CDR1 DFQATT and CDR2 SNEGSKA (reference sequence). Here the CDR3 DNA reads TGCAGTGCTGGGGGGGACAATCAGCCCCAGCATTTT. Protein: CSAGGDNQPQHF.

This chain links TRBV10-1 with TRBJ1-2; D may be TRBD1 (5 bases). V was pared by 5 bases and J by 8 bases, with 12 bases between. This CDR3 contains 12 residues. The germline CDR1 and CDR2 sequences are WNHNN and SYGVQD (reference sequence). The CDR3 DNA reads TGCGCCAGCAGTCCAGGGAAAGGGGGCTACACCTTC. Its translation: CASSPGKGGYTF.

The chain has TRBV20-1 and TRBJ2-7; no reliable D call. This CDR3 is 14 amino acids long. V lost 6 bases, J lost 3 bases, and 18 bases lay in between. Germline-derived CDR1 and CDR2 are DFQATT and SNEGSKA (reference sequence). The CDR3 is CSARPGSINYEQYF. For the CDR3, the DNA is TGCAGTGCACGCCCAGGCAGTATTAACTACGAGCAGTACTTC.

In this sample, this clonotype turned up a few times. The chain has TRBV9 and TRBJ2-5, with 7 bases that match TRBD2. Trimming cost V 0 bases and J 3 bases; bases outside gene matches: 8. Germline lookup yields CDR1 SGDLS and CDR2 YYNGEE. This CDR3 is built from 16 residues. CDR3 nucleotide sequence: TGTGCCAGCAGCGTAGCGGGGGGAGTACTCGAAGAGACCCAGTACTTC. It yields the protein CASSVAGGVLEETQYF.

This clonotype was counted between two and nine times. This CDR3 reads CASSLWAAKKLFF. The CDR3 DNA sequence: TGTGCCAGCAGTTTATGGGCAGCCAAAAAACTGTTTTTT. The V and J genes are TRBV28 and TRBJ1-4; no definite D call. The CDR3 has 13 residues. Trimming removed 0 bases at V and 9 bases at J, with 8 bases between. Germline V lookup: CDR1 MDHEN, CDR2 SYDVKM. The entire variable domain, with the rest obtained from reference TRBV28 and TRBJ1-4, is as follows: DVKVTQSSRYLVKRTGEKVFLECVQDMDHENMFWYRQDPGLGLRLIYFSYDVKMKEKGDIPEGYSVSREKKERFSLILESASTNQTSMYLCASSLWAAKKLFFGSGTQLSVL.